This is a list of T cell receptor beta chains from one sample in a study of cytomegalovirus exposure and HLA in healthy donors. The table came from immunoSEQ multiplex PCR; TCRdb's copy has only in-frame clones and leaves some out. The sample is made up of around 80,000 clones, and the top ten hold approximately 0.81% of it. Sequenced material: PBMCs. The receptor source for this set is a boy younger than 18 in good health and CMV-seronegative. CDR3s include the opening cysteine and the closing phenylalanine or tryptophan. Each record gives: J gene, V gene, D gene, CDR3 protein, CDR3 DNA. A D gene is named only where the DNA matches it firmly.

j_gene: TRBJ2-3; v_gene: TRBV2; d_gene: .; CDR3aa: CASEAPSTDTQYF; CDR3nt: TGTGCCAGCGAGGCACCTAGCACAGATACGCAGTATTTT
j_gene: TRBJ1-1; v_gene: TRBV15; d_gene: TRBD1; CDR3aa: CATSGGQAGGTEAFF; CDR3nt: TGTGCCACCAGCGGAGGACAGGCTGGGGGCACTGAAGCTTTCTTT
j_gene: TRBJ2-7; v_gene: TRBV7-9; d_gene: TRBD1; CDR3aa: CAIALGTGVVEQYF; CDR3nt: TGTGCCATCGCCCTAGGGACAGGGGTAGTTGAGCAGTACTTC
j_gene: TRBJ1-6; v_gene: TRBV30; d_gene: TRBD1; CDR3aa: CAWSPDRGPNSPLHF; CDR3nt: TGTGCCTGGAGTCCCGACAGGGGGCCCAATTCACCCCTACACTTT
j_gene: TRBJ2-7; v_gene: TRBV19; d_gene: TRBD1; CDR3aa: CASSHGTGGVNEQYF; CDR3nt: TGTGCCAGTAGTCATGGGACAGGGGGCGTGAACGAGCAGTACTTC
j_gene: TRBJ1-1; v_gene: TRBV9; d_gene: .; CDR3aa: CASSVVGGGDTEAFF; CDR3nt: TGTGCCAGCAGCGTAGTGGGGGGAGGGGACACTGAAGCTTTCTTT
j_gene: TRBJ1-2; v_gene: TRBV29-1; d_gene: .; CDR3aa: CSVVEGSAGYTF; CDR3nt: TGCAGCGTTGTTGAGGGATCGGCTGGCTACACCTTC
j_gene: TRBJ2-1; v_gene: TRBV6-4; d_gene: TRBD2; CDR3aa: CASSDSAGGDNEQFF; CDR3nt: TGTGCCAGCAGTGACTCAGCGGGGGGGGACAATGAGCAGTTCTTC
j_gene: TRBJ1-5; v_gene: TRBV6-6; d_gene: TRBD1; CDR3aa: CASSLTGGGSNQPQHF; CDR3nt: TGTGCCAGCAGCTTGACAGGGGGCGGTAGCAATCAGCCCCAGCATTTT
j_gene: TRBJ2-7; v_gene: TRBV30; d_gene: TRBD2; CDR3aa: CAWCFSGGPYEQYF; CDR3nt: TGTGCCTGGTGTTTTAGCGGGGGGCCCTACGAGCAGTACTTC
j_gene: TRBJ1-2; v_gene: TRBV15; d_gene: TRBD1; CDR3aa: CATSRRTGVINYGYTF; CDR3nt: TGTGCCACCAGCAGAAGGACAGGGGTGATTAACTATGGCTACACCTTC
j_gene: TRBJ2-5; v_gene: TRBV30; d_gene: TRBD2; CDR3aa: CAGSGTGLAGGAQYF; CDR3nt: TGTGCCGGGAGTGGAACGGGACTAGCGGGAGGAGCCCAGTACTTC
j_gene: TRBJ1-6; v_gene: TRBV25-1; d_gene: .; CDR3aa: CASTGRDNSPLHF; CDR3nt: TGTGCCAGCACCGGCCGGGATAATTCACCCCTCCACTTT
j_gene: TRBJ1-1; v_gene: TRBV5-1; d_gene: .; CDR3aa: CASSSGVMNTEAFF; CDR3nt: TGCGCCAGCTCCTCCGGTGTCATGAACACTGAAGCTTTCTTT
j_gene: TRBJ2-5; v_gene: TRBV6-1; d_gene: .; CDR3aa: CASSEVIIRKDQYF; CDR3nt: TGTGCCAGCAGTGAAGTTATCATCAGGAAGGACCAGTACTTC
j_gene: TRBJ2-3; v_gene: TRBV6-5; d_gene: .; CDR3aa: CASTKDSTDTQYF; CDR3nt: TGTGCCAGCACTAAAGATTCCACAGATACGCAGTATTTT
j_gene: TRBJ1-4; v_gene: TRBV27; d_gene: .; CDR3aa: CASRTSWREGEKLFF; CDR3nt: TGTGCCAGCAGGACCTCGTGGAGGGAAGGGGAAAAACTGTTTTTT
j_gene: TRBJ1-1; v_gene: TRBV25-1; d_gene: .; CDR3aa: CASSEYGGVSDTEAFF; CDR3nt: TGTGCCAGCAGTGAATATGGGGGGGTATCGGACACTGAAGCTTTCTTT
j_gene: TRBJ2-2; v_gene: TRBV2; d_gene: TRBD1; CDR3aa: CASSEGQGDTGELFF; CDR3nt: TGTGCCAGCAGTGAGGGCCAGGGGGACACCGGGGAGCTGTTTTTT
j_gene: TRBJ1-3; v_gene: TRBV29-1; d_gene: .; CDR3aa: CSVLTSGNTIYF; CDR3nt: TGCAGCGTTCTGACATCTGGAAACACCATATATTTT
j_gene: TRBJ2-1; v_gene: TRBV6-5; d_gene: TRBD2; CDR3aa: CASSPSLAGYNEQFF; CDR3nt: TGTGCCAGCAGCCCAAGCCTAGCGGGTTACAATGAGCAGTTCTTC
j_gene: TRBJ2-1; v_gene: TRBV29-1; d_gene: .; CDR3aa: CSVASSSYNEQFF; CDR3nt: TGCAGCGTTGCTTCTAGCTCCTACAATGAGCAGTTCTTC
j_gene: TRBJ2-5; v_gene: TRBV9; d_gene: TRBD1; CDR3aa: CASSYGTEKLQETQYF; CDR3nt: TGTGCCAGCAGCTATGGGACAGAAAAACTTCAAGAGACCCAGTACTTC
j_gene: TRBJ2-1; v_gene: TRBV11-2; d_gene: TRBD2; CDR3aa: CASKGLAGGVNEQFF; CDR3nt: TGTGCCAGCAAGGGACTAGCGGGAGGGGTAAATGAGCAGTTCTTC
j_gene: TRBJ2-7; v_gene: TRBV5-6; d_gene: TRBD2; CDR3aa: CASRPGGYSAYEQYF; CDR3nt: TGTGCCAGCAGGCCGGGGGGTTATAGCGCCTACGAGCAGTACTTC
j_gene: TRBJ2-1; v_gene: TRBV4-3; d_gene: .; CDR3aa: CASSQDLNGGEQFF; CDR3nt: TGCGCCAGCAGCCAAGATCTGAACGGAGGTGAGCAGTTCTTC
j_gene: TRBJ2-2; v_gene: TRBV7-9; d_gene: .; CDR3aa: CASSLVGSTGELFF; CDR3nt: TGTGCCAGCAGCTTAGTGGGCTCCACCGGGGAGCTGTTTTTT
j_gene: TRBJ1-1; v_gene: TRBV29-1; d_gene: .; CDR3aa: CSVSPTGFKDTEAFF; CDR3nt: TGCAGCGTTAGCCCAACAGGGTTTAAGGACACTGAAGCTTTCTTT
j_gene: TRBJ2-1; v_gene: TRBV4-1; d_gene: .; CDR3aa: CASSARSGKADNEQFF; CDR3nt: TGCGCCAGCAGCGCACGCTCCGGGAAAGCCGACAATGAGCAGTTCTTC
j_gene: TRBJ2-5; v_gene: TRBV4-1; d_gene: TRBD2; CDR3aa: CASSQERDYEETQYF; CDR3nt: TGCGCCAGCAGCCAAGAGAGGGACTACGAAGAGACCCAGTACTTC
j_gene: TRBJ1-1; v_gene: TRBV19; d_gene: .; CDR3aa: CASSLLINGAEMNTEAFF; CDR3nt: TGTGCCAGTAGTCTCCTAATCAATGGGGCGGAGATGAACACTGAAGCTTTCTTT
j_gene: TRBJ2-7; v_gene: TRBV18; d_gene: TRBD2; CDR3aa: CASSPGLAGYAEQYF; CDR3nt: TGTGCCAGCTCACCCGGACTAGCGGGGTACGCCGAGCAGTACTTC
j_gene: TRBJ1-1; v_gene: TRBV12-5; d_gene: TRBD1; CDR3aa: CASGSGQGATEAFF; CDR3nt: TGTGCTAGTGGTTCGGGACAGGGGGCCACTGAAGCTTTCTTT